Below, 8 T cell receptor beta chains from the same sample are listed, as sequenced in a study of T-cell reconstitution after alpha-beta-depleted transplantation in children. Unique molecular identifiers were built into the TCRbeta library. MiXCR was run by TCRdb on the PCR reads, yielding one entry per CDR3 protein. The sample holds 700,000 or so distinct CDR3 sequences; around 14% are singletons and the top ten take 0.79%. This material consisted of PBMCs, taken before TCRalphabeta/CD19-depleted stem cell transplant. These receptors originate from a girl aged 2 to 10 with congenital amegakaryocytic thrombocytopenia, due to receive a stem cell transplant.

This clonotype appeared many times. DNA for the CDR3: TGCAGTGCTATAGGAACGGACAGCGTGAGCTCCTATAATTCACCCCTCCACTTT. The encoded protein is CSAIGTDSVSSYNSPLHF. This chain links TRBV20-1 with TRBJ1-6; the D gene is possibly TRBD1 (6 bases). The CDR3 consists of 18 residues. The ends were cut back, 4 bases at V and 0 bases at J, with 19 bases in the middle. Germline loops: CDR1 DFQATT, CDR2 SNEGSKA (reference sequence).

The chain recombines TRBV19 with TRBJ2-7; 7 positions match TRBD2. The CDR3 loop spans 14 amino acids. Per germline, CDR1 LNHDA and CDR2 SQIVND (reference sequence). With 4 bases clipped from V and 1 base from J, the junction kept 4 bases outside the gene matches. CDR3 region: CASSNQRGSYEQYF. The CDR3 coding sequence is TGTGCCAGTAGTAACCAGCGGGGTTCCTACGAGCAGTACTTC. The full variable domain, its missing parts supplied by reference TRBV19 and TRBJ2-7, is DGGITQSPKYLFRKEGQNVTLSCEQNLNHDAMYWYRQDPGQGLRLIYYSQIVNDFQKGDIAEGYSVSREKKESFPLTVTSAQKNPTAFYLCASSNQRGSYEQYFGPGTRLTVT.

Ten or more counts support this clonotype. J is TRBJ2-5 and V is TRBV5-6; tentatively, D is TRBD2 (6 bases). Germline V lookup: CDR1 SGHDT, CDR2 YYEEEE. This CDR3 has 13 amino acids. The V and J ends lost 3 bases and 3 bases respectively, with 9 bases between them. As DNA, the CDR3 is TGTGCCAGCAGCTCGGACTACGAAGAGACCCAGTACTTC. This codes for CASSSDYEETQYF.

This clonotype was counted many times. The chain carries TRBV10-3 and TRBJ2-3; 10 nucleotides agree with TRBD2. The CDR3 contains 15 residues. Trimming took 5 bases from V and 1 from J; bases not matched to a gene: 3. CDR1 is ENHRY, CDR2 SYGVKD, per germline. CDR3: CAISLSGGGTDTQYF. Written as DNA, the CDR3 is TGTGCCATCAGTTTAAGCGGGGGGGGCACAGATACGCAGTATTTT.

The chain recombines TRBV5-1 with TRBJ2-1; possibly TRBD2 for D (6 bases). Trimming removed 0 bases from V and 8 bases from J, with 15 bases in between. The CDR3 length is 15 residues. Germline CDR1 is SGHRS and CDR2 is YFSETQ. The CDR3 loop reads CASSLGGGSLDEQFF. The CDR3 DNA reads TGCGCCAGCAGCTTGGGTGGGGGGAGTTTGGATGAGCAGTTCTTC.

At least ten counts were recorded for this clonotype. The genes are TRBV20-1 and TRBJ2-5; D call uncertain. CDR3 length: 14 residues. Trimming pared 6 bases from V and 7 bases from J, leaving 21 bases between. CDR1 and CDR2 from the germline V gene are DFQATT and SNEGSKA (reference sequence). CDR3 sequence reads: CSAEFRPRDGTQYF. For the CDR3, the DNA is TGCAGTGCCGAGTTTCGGCCAAGGGATGGGACCCAGTACTTC.

J is TRBJ2-7 and V is TRBV12-3 or TRBV12-4; a possible D gene is TRBD2 (5 bases). V gave up 10 bases and J gave up 7 bases, with 38 bases separating them. This CDR3 is 19 amino acids long. The CDR3 sequence is CAICQRAPDLARRVWEQYF. The DNA of the CDR3 is TGTGCCATCTGTCAACGCGCCCCCGATCTAGCACGCCGGGTGTGGGAGCAGTACTTC.

This clonotype was seen ten or more times. The V and J genes are TRBV12-3 or TRBV12-4 and TRBJ2-2; 15 bases are shared with TRBD2. Trimming removed 6 bases from V and 7 bases from J; junction bases left unmatched: 9. The CDR3 sequence is 17 residues long. The CDR3 nucleotides are TGTGCCAGCAGCCTCGGACTAGCGGGAGGGCCTGACGGGGAGCTGTTTTTT. This translates into CASSLGLAGGPDGELFF.